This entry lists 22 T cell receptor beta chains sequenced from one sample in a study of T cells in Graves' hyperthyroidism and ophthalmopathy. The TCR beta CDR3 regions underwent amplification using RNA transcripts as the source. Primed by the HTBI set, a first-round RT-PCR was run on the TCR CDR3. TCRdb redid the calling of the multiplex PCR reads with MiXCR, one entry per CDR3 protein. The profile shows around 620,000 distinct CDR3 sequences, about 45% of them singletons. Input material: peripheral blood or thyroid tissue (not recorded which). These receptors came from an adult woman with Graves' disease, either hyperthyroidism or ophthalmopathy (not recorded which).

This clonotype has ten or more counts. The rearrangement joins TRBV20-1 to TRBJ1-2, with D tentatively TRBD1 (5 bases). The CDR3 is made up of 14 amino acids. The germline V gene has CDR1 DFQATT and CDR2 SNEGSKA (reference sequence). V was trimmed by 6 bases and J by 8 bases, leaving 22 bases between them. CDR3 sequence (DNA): TGCAGTGCAGTTGACAGTGGTCCAGGCTCGGGCTACACCTTC. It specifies CSAVDSGPGSGYTF.

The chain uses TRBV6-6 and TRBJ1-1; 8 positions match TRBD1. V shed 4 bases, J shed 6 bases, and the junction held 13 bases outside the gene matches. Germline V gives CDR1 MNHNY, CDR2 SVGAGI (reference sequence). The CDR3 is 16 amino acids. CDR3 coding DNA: TGTGCCAGCAGTTGGTCCCCGGAGGGACAGGCTGCTGAAGCTTTCTTT. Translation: CASSWSPEGQAAEAFF.

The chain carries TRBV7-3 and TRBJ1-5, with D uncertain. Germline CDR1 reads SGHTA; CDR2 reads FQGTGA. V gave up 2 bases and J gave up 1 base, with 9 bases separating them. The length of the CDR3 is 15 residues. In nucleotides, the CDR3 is TGTGCCAGCAGCTTAGCTCCGGGGAGCAATCAGCCCCAGCATTTT. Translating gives CASSLAPGSNQPQHF.

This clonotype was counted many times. CDR3: CASSQGYNYGYTF. As DNA, the CDR3 is TGTGCCAGCAGCCAGGGTTATAACTATGGCTACACCTTC. This chain joins TRBV27 and TRBJ1-2, with D maybe TRBD1 (5 bases). From germline, CDR1 is MNHEY and CDR2 SMNVEV (reference sequence). There are 13 residues in the CDR3. With 6 bases removed from V and 1 base from J, the gap between germline ends came to 9 bases.

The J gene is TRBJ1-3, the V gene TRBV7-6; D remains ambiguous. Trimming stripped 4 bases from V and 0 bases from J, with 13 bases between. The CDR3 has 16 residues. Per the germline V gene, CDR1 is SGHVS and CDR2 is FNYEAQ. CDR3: CASSSPSTFSGNTIYF. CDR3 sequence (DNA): TGTGCCAGCAGCTCCCCGTCGACCTTCTCTGGAAACACCATATATTTT. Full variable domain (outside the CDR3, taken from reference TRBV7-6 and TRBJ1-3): GAGVSQSPRYKVTKRGQDVALRCDPISGHVSLYWYRQALGQGPEFLTYFNYEAQQDKSGLPNDRFSAERPEGSISTLTIQRTEQRDSAMYRCASSSPSTFSGNTIYFGEGSWLTVV.

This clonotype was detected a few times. In nucleotides, the CDR3 is TGTGCCAGCAGCTCACGGGCCATGACGGGCGAGCAGTACTTC. Encoded protein: CASSSRAMTGEQYF. This chain joins TRBV7-2 and TRBJ2-7; D unresolved. V shed 4 bases and J shed 6 bases, with 16 bases lying between them. The CDR3 has 14 amino acids. In germline, CDR1 is SGHTA, CDR2 FQGNSA.

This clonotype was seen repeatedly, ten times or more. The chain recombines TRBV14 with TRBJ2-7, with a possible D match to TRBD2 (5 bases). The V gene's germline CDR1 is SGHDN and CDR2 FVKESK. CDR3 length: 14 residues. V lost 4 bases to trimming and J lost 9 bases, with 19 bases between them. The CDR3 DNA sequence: TGTGCCAGCAGCCCCCTCGGTATTCGCGCGGGGCAGTACTTC. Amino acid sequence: CASSPLGIRAGQYF.

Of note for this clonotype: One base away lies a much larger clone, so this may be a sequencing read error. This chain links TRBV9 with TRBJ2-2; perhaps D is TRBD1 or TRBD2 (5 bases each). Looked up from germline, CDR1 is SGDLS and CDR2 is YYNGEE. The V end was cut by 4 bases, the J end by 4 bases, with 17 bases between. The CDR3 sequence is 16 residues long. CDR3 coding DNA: TGTGCCAGCAGCTCGTGGGGGAGTCGGAGCACCGGGGAGCTGTTTTTT. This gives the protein CASSSWGSRSTGELFF.

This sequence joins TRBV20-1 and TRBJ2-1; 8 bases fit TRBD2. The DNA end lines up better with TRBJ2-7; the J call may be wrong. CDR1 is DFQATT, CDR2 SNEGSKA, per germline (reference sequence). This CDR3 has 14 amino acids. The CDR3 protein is CSVTPGLVHNEQYF. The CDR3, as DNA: TGCAGTGTCACTCCGGGACTAGTCCACAATGAGCAGTACTTC.

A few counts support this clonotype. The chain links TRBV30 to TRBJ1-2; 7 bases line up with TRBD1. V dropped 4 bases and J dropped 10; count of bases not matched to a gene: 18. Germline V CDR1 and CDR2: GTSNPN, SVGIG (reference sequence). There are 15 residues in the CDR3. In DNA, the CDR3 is TGTGCCTGGACTGGGTCGTACAGGGGCAGAATACTCTACACCTTC. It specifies CAWTGSYRGRILYTF.

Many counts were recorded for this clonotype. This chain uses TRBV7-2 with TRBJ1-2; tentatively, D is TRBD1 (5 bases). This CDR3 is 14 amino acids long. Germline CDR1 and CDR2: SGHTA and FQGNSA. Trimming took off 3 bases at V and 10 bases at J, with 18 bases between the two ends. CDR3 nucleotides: TGTGCCAGCAGCTTGGGTAGGACATCGGCCTACTACACCTTC. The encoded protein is CASSLGRTSAYYTF. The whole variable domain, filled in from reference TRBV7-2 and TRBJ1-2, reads GAGVSQSPSNKVTEKGKDVELRCDPISGHTALYWYRQSLGQGLEFLIYFQGNSAPDKSGLPSDRFSAERTGGSVSTLTIQRTQQEDSAVYLCASSLGRTSAYYTFGSGTRLTVV.

The CDR3 DNA reads TGCGCCAGCAGCGGCGGGGATGCTTTCTTT. This gives the protein CASSGGDAFF. The chain links TRBV5-1 to TRBJ1-1; no reliable D call. Germline V gene sequence: CDR1 SGHRS, CDR2 YFSETQ. Trimming took 4 bases from V and 11 from J, leaving 9 bases between them. The CDR3 extends over 10 amino acids.

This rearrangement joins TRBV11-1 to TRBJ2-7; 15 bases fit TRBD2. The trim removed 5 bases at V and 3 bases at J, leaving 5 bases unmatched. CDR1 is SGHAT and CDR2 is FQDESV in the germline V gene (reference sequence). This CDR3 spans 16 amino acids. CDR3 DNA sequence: TGTGCCAGCAGCGACGGACTAGCGGGAGGGGTCTACGAGCAGTACTTC. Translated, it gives CASSDGLAGGVYEQYF. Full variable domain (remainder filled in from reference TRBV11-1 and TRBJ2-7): EAEVAQSPRYKITEKSQAVAFWCDPISGHATLYWYRQILGQGPELLVQFQDESVVDDSQLPKDRFSAERLKGVDSTLKIQPAELGDSAMYLCASSDGLAGGVYEQYFGPGTRLTVT.

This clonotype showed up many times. The CDR3 region is CASSLAKELQETQYF. The CDR3 nucleotides are TGTGCCAGCAGCTTGGCCAAGGAGCTCCAAGAGACCCAGTACTTC. The V call is TRBV5-6, the J call TRBJ2-5; D is undetermined. CDR3 length: 15 residues. Trimming removed 0 bases at V and 1 base at J, with 10 bases between. CDR1 and CDR2 from the germline V gene are SGHDT and YYEEEE. The full variable domain, with the rest looked up from reference TRBV5-6 and TRBJ2-5, is DAGVTQSPTHLIKTRGQQVTLRCSPKSGHDTVSWYQQALGQGPQFIFQYYEEEERQRGNFPDRFSGHQFPNYSSELNVNALLLGDSALYLCASSLAKELQETQYFGPGTRLLVL.

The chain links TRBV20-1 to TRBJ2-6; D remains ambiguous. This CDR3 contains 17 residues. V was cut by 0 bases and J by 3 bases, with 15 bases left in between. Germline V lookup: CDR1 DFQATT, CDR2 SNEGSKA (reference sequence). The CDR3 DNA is TGCAGTGCTAGAGAGGGTGGGAATAACTATGGGGCCAACGTCCTGACTTTC. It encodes CSAREGGNNYGANVLTF.

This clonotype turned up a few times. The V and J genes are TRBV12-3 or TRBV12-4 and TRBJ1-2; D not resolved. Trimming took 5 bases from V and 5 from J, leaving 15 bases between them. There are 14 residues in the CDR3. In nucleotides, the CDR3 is TGTGCCAGCAGTGCTCGCCTGTCATTATATGGCTACACCTTC. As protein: CASSARLSLYGYTF.

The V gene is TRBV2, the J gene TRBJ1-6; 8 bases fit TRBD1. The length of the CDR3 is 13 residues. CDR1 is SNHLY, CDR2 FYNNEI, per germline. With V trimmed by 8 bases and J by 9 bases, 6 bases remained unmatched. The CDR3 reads CASGQGAGSPLHF. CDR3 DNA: TGTGCCAGCGGACAGGGCGCGGGTTCACCCCTCCACTTT.

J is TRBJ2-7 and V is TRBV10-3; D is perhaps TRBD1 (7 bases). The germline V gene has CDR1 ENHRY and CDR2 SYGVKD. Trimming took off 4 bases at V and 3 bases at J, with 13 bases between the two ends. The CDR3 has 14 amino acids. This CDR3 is CAISAGQGGYEQYF. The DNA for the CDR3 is TGTGCCATCAGTGCTGGGCAGGGGGGCTACGAGCAGTACTTC.

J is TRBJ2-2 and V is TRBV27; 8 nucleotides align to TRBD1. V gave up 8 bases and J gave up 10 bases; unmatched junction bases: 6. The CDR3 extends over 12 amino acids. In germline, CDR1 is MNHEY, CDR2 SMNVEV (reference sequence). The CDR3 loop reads CASQGQDVELFF. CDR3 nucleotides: TGTGCCAGCCAGGGACAGGATGTGGAGCTGTTTTTT.

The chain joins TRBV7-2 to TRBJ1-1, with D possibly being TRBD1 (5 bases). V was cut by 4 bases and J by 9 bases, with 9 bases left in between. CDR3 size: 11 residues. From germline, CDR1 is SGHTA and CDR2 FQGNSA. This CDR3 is CASSWGGKAFF. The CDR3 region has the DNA TGTGCCAGCAGCTGGGGGGGGAAAGCTTTCTTT.

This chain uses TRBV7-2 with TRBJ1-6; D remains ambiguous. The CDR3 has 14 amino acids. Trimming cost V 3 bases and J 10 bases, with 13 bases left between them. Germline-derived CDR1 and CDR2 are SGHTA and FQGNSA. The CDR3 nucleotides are TGTGCCAGCAGCTTTCCGGCAGCCCGCTCACCCCTCCACTTT. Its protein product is CASSFPAARSPLHF. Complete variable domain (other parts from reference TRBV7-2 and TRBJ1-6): GAGVSQSPSNKVTEKGKDVELRCDPISGHTALYWYRQSLGQGLEFLIYFQGNSAPDKSGLPSDRFSAERTGGSVSTLTIQRTQQEDSAVYLCASSFPAARSPLHFGNGTRLTVT.

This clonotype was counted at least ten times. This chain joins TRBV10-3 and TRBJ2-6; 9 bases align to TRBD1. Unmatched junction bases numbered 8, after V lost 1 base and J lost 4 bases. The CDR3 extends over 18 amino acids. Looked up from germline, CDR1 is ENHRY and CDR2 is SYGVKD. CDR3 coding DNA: TGTGCCATCAGTGAGTGGGACAGGGAGGTTTACGGGGCCAACGTCCTGACTTTC. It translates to CAISEWDREVYGANVLTF.